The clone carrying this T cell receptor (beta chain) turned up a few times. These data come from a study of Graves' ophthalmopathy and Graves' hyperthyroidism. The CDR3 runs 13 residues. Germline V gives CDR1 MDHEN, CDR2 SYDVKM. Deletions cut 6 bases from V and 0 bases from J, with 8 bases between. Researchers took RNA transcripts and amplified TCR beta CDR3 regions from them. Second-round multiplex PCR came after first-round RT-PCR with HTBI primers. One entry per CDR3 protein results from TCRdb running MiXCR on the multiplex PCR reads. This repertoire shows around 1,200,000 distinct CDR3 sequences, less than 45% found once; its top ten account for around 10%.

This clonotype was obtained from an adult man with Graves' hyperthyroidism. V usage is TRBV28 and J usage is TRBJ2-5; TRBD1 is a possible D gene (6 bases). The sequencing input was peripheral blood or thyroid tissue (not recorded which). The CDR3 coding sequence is TGTGCCAGCAGGGGACACAACCAAGAGACCCAGTACTTC. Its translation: CASRGHNQETQYF.